This paragraph reports one T cell receptor beta chain. This entry is derived from a study of patients and donors after allogeneic stem cell transplantation. This CDR3 region has 13 residues. CDR1 and CDR2 (germline): MDHEN, SYDVKM. V dropped 6 bases and J dropped 9 bases, with 15 bases sitting between them. MiXCR was run by TCRdb on the RT-PCR reads, yielding one entry per CDR3 protein. The sample includes about 230,000 distinct CDR3 sequences, 13% to 15% of them seen just once. The clonotype originates from a human donor who was either an allogeneic HSCT recipient or a stem cell or donor lymphocyte infusion donor (not recorded which). It is not recorded whose cells these are; they may come from a transplant donor. The source material was blood, either unsorted or a sorted T cell fraction (not recorded which). V usage is TRBV28 and J usage is TRBJ2-1, with a weak D call TRBD2 (6 bases). In nucleotides, the CDR3 is TGTGCCAGCAGAGTTAGAGTGCGGGGTGAGCAGTTCTTC. This translates into CASRVRVRGEQFF.